A selection of T cell receptor beta chains follows, all from one sample in a study of human T cells and chemical hapten exposure. TCRdb analysed the RACE reads with MiXCR anew, one entry per CDR3 protein. The sample has 70,000 or so distinct CDR3 sequences; 11% are singletons. Source: whole blood, taken in connection with sensitization to the hapten diphenylcyclopropenone (DPC). These receptor sequences come from a woman aged 45-60 years with alopecia areata. Some clones in this sample may be carry-over from other donors' samples. The CDR3 runs from the conserved cysteine through the conserved F or W. A D gene is named only where the DNA matches it firmly. Part of the rows lack a size; the others show once, few, many or a class for expanded clones.

clone size | J gene | V gene | D gene | CDR3 DNA | CDR3 protein
many | TRBJ1-3 | TRBV7-2 | - | TGTGCCAGCAGCCCCCGGCGGGCTTTCTCTGGAAACACCATATATTTT | CASSPRRAFSGNTIYF
many | TRBJ2-3 | TRBV5-1 | TRBD1 | TGCGCCAGCAGCCCGGGACAGCTTAGCACAGATACGCAGTATTTT | CASSPGQLSTDTQYF
- | TRBJ2-2 | TRBV30 | - | TGTGCCTGGAGTAGAGGGACCGGGGAGCTGTTTTTT | CAWSRGTGELFF
- | TRBJ1-5 | TRBV6-2/TRBV6-3 | - | TGTGCCAGCAACGACCCCAGTGCTCAGCCCCAGCATTTT | CASNDPSAQPQHF
- | TRBJ2-1 | TRBV20-1 | TRBD2 | TGCAGTGCGCGTCTAGCGGGAGGGTATTTGGGTGAGCAGTTCTTC | CSARLAGGYLGEQFF
many | TRBJ2-4 | TRBV6-5 | TRBD2 | TGTGCCAGCACCCCTAGCGGGAGGGAACACATTCAGTACTTC | CASTPSGREHIQYF
many | TRBJ2-1 | TRBV7-9 | TRBD2 | TGTGCCAGCAGTCGTAGCGGGGGTGTTAATGAGCAGTTCTTC | CASSRSGGVNEQFF
many | TRBJ2-2 | TRBV16 | TRBD1 | TGTGCCAGCAGCCTGGGACAGGGCAACACCGGGGAGCTGTTTTTT | CASSLGQGNTGELFF
many | TRBJ1-1 | TRBV27 | - | TGTGCCAGCAGTTCAACCAACAGAAACACTGAAGCTTTCTTT | CASSSTNRNTEAFF
many | TRBJ1-1 | TRBV5-4 | TRBD1 | TGTGCCAGCAGCTCCGGGACAGGGGCGAACACTGAAGCTTTCTTT | CASSSGTGANTEAFF
- | TRBJ2-3 | TRBV7-9 | TRBD2 | TGTGCCAGCAGCCCGGGGATAGCGGGAGCATCAGATACGCAGTATTTT | CASSPGIAGASDTQYF
few | TRBJ1-6 | TRBV7-2 | - | TGTGCCAGCAGCTCTAGGACCTATTCACCCCTCCACTTT | CASSSRTYSPLHF
- | TRBJ2-7 | TRBV6-1 | - | TGTGCCAGCAGTGAAGCACCTGGAGGGATGACCTACGAGCAGTACTTC | CASSEAPGGMTYEQYF
- | TRBJ2-3 | TRBV5-1 | TRBD2 | TGCGCCAGCAGCTTGGAGCGAGCGGGAGACACAGATACGCAGTATTTT | CASSLERAGDTDTQYF